Shown below are 18 T cell receptor beta chains from a single sample sequenced in a study of T cell responses to AZD1222 COVID-19 vaccine. The table came from immunoSEQ multiplex PCR; TCRdb's copy has only in-frame clones and leaves some out. The table includes about 180,000 clones, 85% to 90% detected once. The sample in question was peripheral blood, obtained 28 days after the second AZD1222 dose. The receptors were gathered from an adult who received the AZD1222 COVID-19 vaccine.

The chain uses TRBV7-9 and TRBJ2-3, with TRBD2 identical over 10 bases. Germline V lookup: CDR1 SEHNR, CDR2 FQNEAQ (reference sequence). J lost 3 bases, V lost 5 bases, and 8 bases had no gene match. The CDR3 loop spans 16 amino acids. CDR3 in amino acids: CASSLGASGSTDTQYF. The DNA of the CDR3 is TGTGCCAGCAGCCTGGGGGCTAGCGGGAGTACAGATACGCAGTATTTT.

The rearrangement joins TRBV6-5 to TRBJ2-7; TRBD1 matches at 8 bases. V shed 6 bases, J shed 6 bases, and the junction held 13 bases outside the gene matches. CDR3 length: 15 amino acids. In germline, CDR1 is MNHEY, CDR2 SVGAGI. In nucleotides, the CDR3 is TGTGCCAGCAGACTTCACGGACAGGGTCTGGGCGAGCAGTACTTC. Its protein is CASRLHGQGLGEQYF.

The chain uses TRBV6-5 and TRBJ2-1; TRBD1 might be the D (8 bases). The CDR3 extends over 13 amino acids. Germline V gives CDR1 MNHEY, CDR2 SVGAGI. V dropped 10 bases and J dropped 14 bases, with 24 bases sitting between them. CDR3 in amino acids: CATIVINRGGEFF. DNA of the CDR3: TGTGCCACCATCGTAATCAACAGGGGGGGAGAGTTCTTC.

The chain joins TRBV20-1 to TRBJ2-4; D gene uncertain. This CDR3 has 11 amino acids. V lost 5 bases, J lost 8 bases, and 10 bases lay in between. Germline V lookup: CDR1 DFQATT, CDR2 SNEGSKA (reference sequence). Written as DNA, the CDR3 is TGCAGTGCTTTTGCGGCGCACATTCAGTACTTC. Residues: CSAFAAHIQYF.

V and J are TRBV5-4 and TRBJ2-3; D is perhaps TRBD2 (6 bases). Deletions cut 5 bases from V and 2 bases from J, with 9 bases between. The CDR3 is 13 amino acids. Looked up from germline, CDR1 is SGHNT and CDR2 is YYREEE (reference sequence). CDR3: CASRGGSTDTQYF. The DNA for the CDR3 is TGTGCCAGCAGGGGGGGTTCCACAGATACGCAGTATTTT.

This clone was seen a few times. The chain links TRBV28 to TRBJ2-7; D gene uncertain. Trimming left V 6 bases short and J 4 bases short, with 13 bases between. This CDR3 spans 13 amino acids. Per the germline V gene, CDR1 is MDHEN and CDR2 is SYDVKM. The CDR3 spells CASSHGMKYEQYF. The CDR3 DNA is TGTGCCAGCAGCCACGGAATGAAATACGAGCAGTACTTC.

J is TRBJ2-2 and V is TRBV19; TRBD1 matches at 8 bases. The CDR3 sequence is 13 residues long. Germline trimming cut 4 bases from V and 8 bases from J; bases unmatched to any gene: 3. The germline V gene has CDR1 LNHDA and CDR2 SQIVND (reference sequence). The CDR3 protein is CASSKQGVGELFF. CDR3 sequence (DNA): TGTGCCAGTAGTAAACAGGGGGTAGGGGAGCTGTTTTTT.

This sequence joins TRBV7-3 and TRBJ2-7; a weak D match, TRBD2 (5 bases). CDR3 length equals 15 residues. V lost 1 base to trimming and J lost 6 bases, with 16 bases between them. Germline assignment: CDR1 SGHTA and CDR2 FQGTGA. CDR3 amino acids: CASSLIVASIPEQYF. For the CDR3, the DNA is TGTGCCAGCAGCTTAATCGTCGCTAGCATCCCCGAGCAGTACTTC.

The rearrangement joins TRBV7-9 to TRBJ2-1; 11 nucleotides agree with TRBD2. CDR3 length: 16 amino acids. V was clipped by 6 bases and J by 2 bases; unmatched bases: 6. The germline CDR1 and CDR2 sequences are SEHNR and FQNEAQ (reference sequence). CDR3 sequence reads: CASRRETSGAYNEQFF. CDR3 bases: TGTGCCAGCAGAAGAGAGACTAGCGGGGCCTACAATGAGCAGTTCTTC.

This chain joins TRBV5-4 and TRBJ2-1, with D unresolved. Germline V gives CDR1 SGHNT, CDR2 YYREEE (reference sequence). CDR3 length equals 13 residues. The V and J ends lost 3 bases and 5 bases respectively, with 9 bases between them. The DNA of the CDR3 is TGTGCCAGCAGCTCTCTAGGAGACAATGAGCAGTTCTTC. Translating it yields CASSSLGDNEQFF.

The chain employs TRBV10-3 and TRBJ2-7; D could derive from TRBD1 or TRBD2 (5 bases each). The CDR3 length is 14 residues. Trimming shortened V by 3 bases and J by 0 bases, and 9 bases separated the two germline ends. Germline CDR1 and CDR2: ENHRY and SYGVKD. The DNA for the CDR3 is TGTGCCATCAGTGAAGGGACGGTCTCCTACGAGCAGTACTTC. Translation gives CAISEGTVSYEQYF.

The chain carries TRBV24-1 and TRBJ2-7, with unresolved D. The CDR3 length is 16 residues. V was shortened by 4 bases and J by 4 bases, with 19 bases between the two germline ends. Germline V lookup: CDR1 KGHDR, CDR2 SFDVKD. The CDR3 here is CATSETPPDDPYEQYF. The DNA of the CDR3 is TGTGCCACCAGTGAGACTCCGCCGGACGATCCTTACGAGCAGTACTTC.

V and J are TRBV18 and TRBJ2-1; TRBD2 is a possible D gene (7 bases). Between the trimmed V and J ends, which lost 4 bases and 9 bases, there was a span of 16 bases. The germline gives CDR1 KGHSH, CDR2 LQKENI. The CDR3 runs 14 residues. CDR3 DNA sequence: TGTGCCAGCTCACAGGGGGGGCGGCTTACTGAGCAGTTCTTC. Translation gives CASSQGGRLTEQFF.

Here the CDR3 reads CASSQVRYDTQYF. The DNA for the CDR3 is TGTGCCAGCAGCCAAGTCCGATACGATACGCAGTATTTT. The rearrangement uses TRBV3-1 (or the pseudogene TRBV3-2) and TRBJ2-3, with unresolved D. Germline CDR1 reads LGHDT; CDR2 reads YNNKEL (reference sequence). The CDR3 extends over 13 amino acids. V lost 1 base and J lost 6, with 8 bases in between.

The V gene is TRBV2, the J gene TRBJ2-7; tentative D call: TRBD2 (5 bases). CDR1 is SNHLY and CDR2 is FYNNEI in the germline V gene. Trimming left V 2 bases short and J 0 bases short, with 8 bases between. The CDR3 has 14 residues. CDR3 coding DNA: TGTGCCAGCAGTGAACAGCGGTTCTCCTACGAGCAGTACTTC. Its protein product is CASSEQRFSYEQYF.

V gene TRBV27 combines with J gene TRBJ1-1; TRBD1 agrees at 7 bases. V shed 2 bases, J shed 1 base, and the junction held 1 base outside the gene matches. The length of the CDR3 is 14 residues. Germline CDR1 reads MNHEY; CDR2 reads SMNVEV (reference sequence). The CDR3 bases are TGTGCCAGCAGTTTAGCAGGGGGGAACACTGAAGCTTTCTTT. Amino acid sequence: CASSLAGGNTEAFF.

The chain links TRBV28 to TRBJ1-4, with a weak D call TRBD1 (5 bases). CDR3 length: 14 residues. CDR1 is MDHEN, CDR2 SYDVKM, per germline. Trimming took 6 bases from V and 4 from J, leaving 12 bases between them. CDR3 nucleotide sequence: TGTGCCAGCAGATCAGGGCAGGATAATGAAAAACTGTTTTTT. Protein sequence: CASRSGQDNEKLFF.

The chain joins TRBV7-3 to TRBJ2-1, with a weak D call TRBD2 (6 bases). The V end lost 5 bases, the J end lost 7 bases, and 18 bases lay between the germline ends. Per germline, CDR1 SGHTA and CDR2 FQGTGA. The CDR3 runs 15 residues. The CDR3 sequence: CASSAPEGRVNEQFF. CDR3 DNA sequence: TGTGCCAGCAGCGCACCGGAGGGCCGGGTTAATGAGCAGTTCTTC. The full variable domain, with the rest looked up from reference TRBV7-3 and TRBJ2-1, is GAGVSQTPSNKVTEKGKYVELRCDPISGHTALYWYRQSLGQGPEFLIYFQGTGAADDSGLPNDRFFAVRPEGSVSTLKIQRTERGDSAVYLCASSAPEGRVNEQFFGPGTRLTVL.